Each of the 3 T cell receptor beta chains below was sequenced from the same sample in a study of blood T cell repertoires in COVID-19 (dated by TCRdb to 2018 to 2021). Library construction relied on the immunoSEQ multiplex PCR assay. TCRdb provides this immuneACCESS table in a form limited to in-frame rearrangements. Some clones are lacking; in checked studies, under half of them reflect an unresolved V gene, and why the rest are absent is not known. Recorded for this sample are roughly 280,000 clones; approximately 90% of them occurred a single time. In total, the top ten clones hold roughly 3.9% of the sample. Source material: PBMCs or T cells enriched from blood (not recorded which). These receptors originate from a woman younger than 45 with acute COVID-19.

V gene TRBV6-2 or TRBV6-3 combines with J gene TRBJ2-6; the match to TRBD2 covers 7 bases. This CDR3 has 19 residues. Germline lookup yields CDR1 MNHEY and CDR2 SVGEGT. The V segment lost 0 bases and the J segment 0 bases; nucleotides outside the gene matches: 8. The CDR3 loop is CASSYSGLTSYSGANVLTF. In nucleotides, the CDR3 is TGTGCCAGCAGTTACTCGGGACTAACTTCCTACTCTGGGGCCAACGTCCTGACTTTC.

This clone was counted between two and nine times. The chain couples TRBV4-2 to TRBJ1-1; D unresolved. Germline V CDR1 and CDR2: LGHNA, YNFKEQ. The CDR3 runs to 14 residues. The V end was cut by 4 bases, the J end by 3 bases, with 12 bases between. The DNA of the CDR3 is TGTGCCAGCAGCCCGAGGGCAGGTGACACTGAAGCTTTCTTT. Protein sequence: CASSPRAGDTEAFF.

V is TRBV19 and J is TRBJ1-5, with 7 bases aligning to TRBD1. This CDR3 comprises 15 residues. Germline V gene data show CDR1 as LNHDA and CDR2 as SQIVND (reference sequence). J lost 2 bases, V lost 6 bases, and 7 bases had no gene match. The CDR3 here is CASRKTGDGNQPQHF. DNA for the CDR3: TGTGCCAGTAGAAAAACAGGGGACGGCAATCAGCCCCAGCATTTT.